These 19 T cell receptor beta chains share one sample of origin, sequenced in a study of shared clonotypes between healthy human individuals. Repertoires were generated with immunoSEQ multiplex PCR, while TCRdb's copy carries only in-frame clones and drops some. The table lists around 200,000 clones, approximately 61% of them singletons. The material sequenced was memory CD4+ T cells sorted from blood. Subset noted: CD45RA-negative fraction. All receptors derive from a man aged 25 to 40 in good health.

This sequence joins TRBV21-1 and TRBJ2-7; the table's TRBD2 call for D was not verified on the DNA. TRBV21-1 is reported as a pseudogene. There are 22 residues in the CDR3. The CDR3 reads CASSRFVRDRGRESGRAYEQYF. DNA of the CDR3: TGTGCCAGCAGCAGATTTGTAAGGGACAGGGGCAGGGAAAGCGGGAGGGCCTACGAGCAGTACTTC.

Here the CDR3 reads CASSPEWGRTDTQYF. The CDR3 bases are TGTGCCAGCAGCCCAGAATGGGGCCGCACAGATACGCAGTATTTT. The chain joins TRBV7-8 to TRBJ2-3, with D perhaps matching TRBD1 (5 bases). CDR1 and CDR2 from the germline V gene are SGHVS and FQNEAQ. Between the trimmed V and J ends, which lost 5 bases and 1 base, there was a span of 13 bases. This CDR3 is 15 amino acids long.

The J gene is TRBJ1-2, the V gene TRBV4-1; 8 bases align to TRBD1. The trim removed 1 base at V and 7 bases at J, leaving 5 bases unmatched. The CDR3 is 14 residues long. Looked up from germline, CDR1 is MGHRA and CDR2 is YSYEKL. The CDR3: CASSQGTGKSGYTF. The DNA for the CDR3 is TGCGCCAGCAGCCAAGGGACAGGGAAGAGTGGCTACACCTTC.

This clone has just a few counts. V gene TRBV5-1 combines with J gene TRBJ2-1, with D perhaps given as TRBD1 or TRBD2 (5 bases each). The germline V gene has CDR1 SGHRS and CDR2 YFSETQ. The CDR3 covers 15 residues. The V gene lost 3 bases and the J gene lost 9 bases, with 19 bases spanning the gap. The CDR3 sequence is CASSSGVGTGGEQFF. As DNA, the CDR3 is TGCGCCAGCAGCTCCGGTGTAGGGACGGGCGGTGAGCAGTTCTTC.

The rearrangement joins TRBV9 to TRBJ2-7; 9 bases are shared with TRBD1. V trimming: 4 bases; J trimming: 4 bases; junction bases outside the gene matches: 6. From germline, CDR1 is SGDLS and CDR2 YYNGEE. The CDR3 extends over 14 amino acids. CDR3 nucleotides: TGTGCCAGCAGCACCTCGGACAGGGGTTACGAGCAGTACTTC. Protein sequence: CASSTSDRGYEQYF.

This clone was picked up a small number of times. The gene calls are TRBV11-3 and TRBJ1-1, with TRBD1 matching 9 bases. CDR3 length: 15 residues. The ends lost 3 bases at V and 1 base at J; junction bases unmatched: 3. In germline, CDR1 is SGHNT, CDR2 YENEEA. The CDR3 nucleotides read TGTGCCAGCAGCTTGGGGACAGGGTGGAACACTGAAGCTTTCTTT. This encodes CASSLGTGWNTEAFF.

The V gene is TRBV7-2, the J gene TRBJ1-5; weak D call: TRBD1 (6 bases). Germline-derived CDR1 and CDR2 are SGHTA and FQGNSA. Deletions cut 5 bases from V and 0 bases from J, with 11 bases between. This CDR3 is built from 15 residues. The CDR3 nucleotides read TGTGCCAGCAGCCTTGACAGGTATAGCAATCAGCCCCAGCATTTT. Its translation is CASSLDRYSNQPQHF.

A single count supports this clone. Other DNA variants within this sample encode the same CDR3. This sequence joins TRBV14 and TRBJ2-3; TRBD2 aligns across 10 bases. The CDR3 extends over 15 amino acids. V lost 6 bases to trimming and J lost 2 bases; unmatched junction nucleotides: 5. Germline V gene data show CDR1 as SGHDN and CDR2 as FVKESK. This CDR3 reads CASSLLAGYTDTQYF. DNA for the CDR3: TGTGCCAGCAGTCTACTAGCGGGGTACACAGATACGCAGTATTTT.

The chain employs TRBV6-1 and TRBJ2-1, with D perhaps TRBD1 or TRBD2 (5 bases each). Deletions cut 3 bases from V and 3 bases from J, with 12 bases between. Germline V gene lookup returns CDR1 MNHNS and CDR2 SASEGT. The CDR3 runs to 15 residues. The CDR3 DNA reads TGTGCCAGCAGTGACGCCGGGACGGGCTACAATGAGCAGTTCTTC. This gives the protein CASSDAGTGYNEQFF.

The J gene is TRBJ2-7, the V gene TRBV2; D remains ambiguous. The CDR3 covers 12 residues. V was cut by 4 bases and J by 6 bases, with 10 bases left in between. CDR1 is SNHLY, CDR2 FYNNEI, per germline. The CDR3, as DNA: TGTGCCAGCAGTGTGGAGAGAGTCGAGCAGTACTTC. It is translated as CASSVERVEQYF.

The chain employs TRBV4-1 and TRBJ2-3; D is uncertain. The CDR3 contains 15 residues. Looked up from germline, CDR1 is MGHRA and CDR2 is YSYEKL. The V and J ends lost 4 bases and 0 bases respectively, with 11 bases between them. The CDR3 sequence: CASSRNFQSTDTQYF. The CDR3 DNA follows: TGCGCCAGCAGCCGGAACTTCCAGAGCACAGATACGCAGTATTTT.

CDR3 DNA: TGTGCCAGCAGCTTAGTTGGAACGGAGTGGTATTTT. It encodes CASSLVGTEWYF. The V gene is TRBV7-8, the J gene TRBJ2-3; unclear D gene. Trimming stripped 1 base from V and 14 bases from J, with 13 bases between. The CDR3 sequence is 12 residues long. Germline V gene data show CDR1 as SGHVS and CDR2 as FQNEAQ.

There are many counts of this clone. The genes are TRBV6-5 and TRBJ2-5; D is possibly TRBD2 (5 bases). The length of the CDR3 is 11 residues. V was shortened by 7 bases and J by 6 bases, with 9 bases between the two germline ends. CDR1 MNHEY and CDR2 SVGAGI come from the germline V gene. The CDR3 bases are TGTGCCAGCACCCGCGGGCAGACCCAGTACTTC. Its protein is CASTRGQTQYF.

This clone occurred once. The same CDR3 also results from other DNA sequences found in this sample. The rearrangement links TRBV19 to TRBJ2-7, with D possibly being TRBD1 (6 bases). Germline loops: CDR1 LNHDA, CDR2 SQIVND (reference sequence). The V end was cut by 3 bases, the J end by 4 bases, with 10 bases between. This CDR3 has 13 amino acids. The CDR3 nucleotides are TGTGCCAGTAGTATCGGGACAAAGTACGAGCAGTACTTC. It is translated as CASSIGTKYEQYF.

The rearrangement joins TRBV5-1 to TRBJ1-4; D remains ambiguous. This CDR3 has 14 residues. CDR1 is SGHRS, CDR2 YFSETQ, per germline. Trimming took off 5 bases at V and 0 bases at J, with 8 bases between the two ends. CDR3 in DNA: TGCGCCAGCAGTAGGGCAGCAACTAATGAAAAACTGTTTTTT. This encodes CASSRAATNEKLFF.

J is TRBJ1-1 and V is TRBV21-1. TRBV21-1 is a documented pseudogene. The CDR3 is made up of 10 amino acids. Written as DNA, the CDR3 is TGTGCCTTAACCCCCACTGAAGCTTTCTTT. Translation: CALTPTEAFF.

The chain uses TRBV11-2 and TRBJ2-5; D remains unclear. The CDR3 totals 14 residues. CDR1 SGHAT and CDR2 FQNNGV come from the germline V gene. The V gene lost 6 bases and the J gene lost 2 bases, with 13 bases spanning the gap. DNA for the CDR3: TGTGCCAGCAGTCGTAATGTGGTACAAGAGACCCAGTACTTC. Its translation is CASSRNVVQETQYF.

This chain connects TRBV5-4 to TRBJ2-2, with no clear D. This CDR3 has 12 residues. The germline V gene has CDR1 SGHNT and CDR2 YYREEE (reference sequence). V lost 0 bases, J lost 8 bases, and 5 bases lay in between. CDR3 coding DNA: TGTGCCAGCAGCTTGGTTGGGGGGGAGCTGTTTTTT. This encodes CASSLVGGELFF.

This chain connects TRBV11-2 to TRBJ1-3; perhaps TRBD1 as D (5 bases). The V end was cut by 5 bases, the J end by 11 bases, with 16 bases between. Germline V gene sequence: CDR1 SGHAT, CDR2 FQNNGV. The CDR3 runs 13 residues. In nucleotides, the CDR3 is TGTGCCAGCAGCCCGCTCTGGGACGGGGCCATATATTTT. Its protein is CASSPLWDGAIYF.